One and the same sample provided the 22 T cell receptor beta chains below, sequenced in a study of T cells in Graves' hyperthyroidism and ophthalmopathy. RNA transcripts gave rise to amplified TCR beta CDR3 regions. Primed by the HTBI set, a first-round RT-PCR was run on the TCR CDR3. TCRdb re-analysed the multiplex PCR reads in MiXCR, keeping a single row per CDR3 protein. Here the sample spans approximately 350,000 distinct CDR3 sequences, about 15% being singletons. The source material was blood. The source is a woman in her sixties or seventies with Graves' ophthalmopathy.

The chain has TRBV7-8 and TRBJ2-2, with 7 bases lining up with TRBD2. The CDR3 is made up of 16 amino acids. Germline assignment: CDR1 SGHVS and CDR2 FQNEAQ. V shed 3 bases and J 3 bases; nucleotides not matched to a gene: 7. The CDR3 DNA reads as TGTGCCAGCAGCTTGGATGGGAGGGTCGACACCGGGGAGCTGTTTTTT. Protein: CASSLDGRVDTGELFF.

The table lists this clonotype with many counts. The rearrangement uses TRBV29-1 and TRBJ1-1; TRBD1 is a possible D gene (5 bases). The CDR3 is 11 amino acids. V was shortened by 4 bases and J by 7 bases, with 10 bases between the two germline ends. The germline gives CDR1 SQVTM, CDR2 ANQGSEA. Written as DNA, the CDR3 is TGCAGCGTTGGAGAGGGGCTTGAAGCTTTCTTT. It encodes CSVGEGLEAFF.

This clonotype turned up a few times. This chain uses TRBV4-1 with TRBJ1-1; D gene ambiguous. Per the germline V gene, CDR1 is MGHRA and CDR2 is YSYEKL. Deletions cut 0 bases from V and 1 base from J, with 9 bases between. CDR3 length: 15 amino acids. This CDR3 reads CASSQDVGRNTEAFF. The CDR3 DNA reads TGCGCCAGCAGCCAAGATGTGGGAAGGAACACTGAAGCTTTCTTT.

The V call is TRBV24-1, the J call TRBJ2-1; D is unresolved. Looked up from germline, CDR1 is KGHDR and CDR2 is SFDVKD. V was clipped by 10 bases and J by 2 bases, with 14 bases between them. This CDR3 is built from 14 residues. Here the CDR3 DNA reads TGTGCCACGTCGCTGGATCCCGCCTACAATGAGCAGTTCTTC. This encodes CATSLDPAYNEQFF.

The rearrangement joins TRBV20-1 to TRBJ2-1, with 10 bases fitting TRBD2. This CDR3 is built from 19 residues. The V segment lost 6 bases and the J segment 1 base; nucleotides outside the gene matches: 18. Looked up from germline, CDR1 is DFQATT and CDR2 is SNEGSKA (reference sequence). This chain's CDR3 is CSAESGSSGREWSYNEQFF. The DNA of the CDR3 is TGCAGTGCCGAGAGTGGTTCGAGCGGGAGGGAATGGTCCTACAATGAGCAGTTCTTC.

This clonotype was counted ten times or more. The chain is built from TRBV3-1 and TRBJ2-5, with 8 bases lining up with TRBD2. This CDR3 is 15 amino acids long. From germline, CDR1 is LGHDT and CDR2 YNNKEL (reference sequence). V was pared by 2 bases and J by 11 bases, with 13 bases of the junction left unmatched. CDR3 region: CASSQLSGTPGGQYF. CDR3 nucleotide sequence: TGTGCCAGCAGCCAACTTAGCGGGACCCCGGGAGGACAGTACTTC.

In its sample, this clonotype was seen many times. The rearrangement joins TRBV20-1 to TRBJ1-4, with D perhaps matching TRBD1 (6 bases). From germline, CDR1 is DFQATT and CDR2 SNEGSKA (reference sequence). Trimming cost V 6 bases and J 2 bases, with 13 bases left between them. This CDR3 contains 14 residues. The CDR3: CSARRGGTNEKLFF. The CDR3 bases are TGCAGTGCGCGGCGGGGGGGCACTAATGAAAAACTGTTTTTT.

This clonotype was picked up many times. DNA of the CDR3: TGTGCCAGCAGCTTAGCAGGGGGGGGGCCCTACGAGCAGTACTTC. It codes for CASSLAGGGPYEQYF. The chain combines TRBV7-8 with TRBJ2-7; D perhaps matches TRBD2 (7 bases). The CDR3 is 15 amino acids. Germline CDR1 and CDR2: SGHVS and FQNEAQ. The V gene lost 0 bases and the J gene lost 2 bases, with 11 bases spanning the gap. Combining the CDR3 with reference TRBV7-8 and TRBJ2-7 gives the whole variable domain GAGVSQSPRYKVAKRGQDVALRCDPISGHVSLFWYQQALGQGPEFLTYFQNEAQLDKSGLPSDRFFAERPEGSVSTLKIQRTQQEDSAVYLCASSLAGGGPYEQYFGPGTRLTVT.

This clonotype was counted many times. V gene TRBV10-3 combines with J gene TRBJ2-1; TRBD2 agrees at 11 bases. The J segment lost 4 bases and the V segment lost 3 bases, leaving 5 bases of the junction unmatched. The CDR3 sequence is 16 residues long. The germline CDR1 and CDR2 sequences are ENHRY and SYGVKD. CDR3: CAISDQGTSGYNEQFF. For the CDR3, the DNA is TGTGCCATCAGTGACCAAGGGACTAGCGGATACAATGAGCAGTTCTTC.

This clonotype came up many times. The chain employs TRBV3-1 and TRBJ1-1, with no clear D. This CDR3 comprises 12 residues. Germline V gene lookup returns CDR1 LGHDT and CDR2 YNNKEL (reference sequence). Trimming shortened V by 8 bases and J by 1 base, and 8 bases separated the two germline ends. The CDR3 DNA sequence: TGTGCCAGCGGGAGGAGGAACACTGAAGCTTTCTTT. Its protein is CASGRRNTEAFF.

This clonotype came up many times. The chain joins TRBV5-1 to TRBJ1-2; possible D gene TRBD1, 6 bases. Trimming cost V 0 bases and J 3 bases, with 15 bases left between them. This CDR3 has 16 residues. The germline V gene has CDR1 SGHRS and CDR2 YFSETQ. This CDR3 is CASSLAERGKDYGYTF. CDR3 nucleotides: TGCGCCAGCAGCTTGGCCGAAAGGGGGAAGGACTATGGCTACACCTTC.

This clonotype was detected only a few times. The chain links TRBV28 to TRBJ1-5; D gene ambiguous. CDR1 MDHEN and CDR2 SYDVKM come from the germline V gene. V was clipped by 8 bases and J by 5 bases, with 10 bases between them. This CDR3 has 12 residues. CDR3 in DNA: TGTGCCAGCGAATCCGTCTATCAGCCCCAGCATTTT. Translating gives CASESVYQPQHF. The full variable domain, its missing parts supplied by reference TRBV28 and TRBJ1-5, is DVKVTQSSRYLVKRTGEKVFLECVQDMDHENMFWYRQDPGLGLRLIYFSYDVKMKEKGDIPEGYSVSREKKERFSLILESASTNQTSMYLCASESVYQPQHFGDGTRLSIL.

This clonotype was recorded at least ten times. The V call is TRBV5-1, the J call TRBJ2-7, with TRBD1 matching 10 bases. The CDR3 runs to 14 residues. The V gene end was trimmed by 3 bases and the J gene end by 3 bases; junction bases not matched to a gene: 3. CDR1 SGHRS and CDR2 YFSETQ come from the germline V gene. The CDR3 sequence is CASSSGTGVYEQYF. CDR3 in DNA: TGCGCCAGCAGCTCCGGGACAGGGGTCTACGAGCAGTACTTC.

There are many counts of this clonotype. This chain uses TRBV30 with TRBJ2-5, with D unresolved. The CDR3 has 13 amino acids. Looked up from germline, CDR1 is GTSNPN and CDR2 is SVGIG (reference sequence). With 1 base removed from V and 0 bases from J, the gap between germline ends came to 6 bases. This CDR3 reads CAWSEGYQETQYF. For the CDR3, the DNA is TGTGCCTGGAGTGAAGGTTACCAAGAGACCCAGTACTTC.

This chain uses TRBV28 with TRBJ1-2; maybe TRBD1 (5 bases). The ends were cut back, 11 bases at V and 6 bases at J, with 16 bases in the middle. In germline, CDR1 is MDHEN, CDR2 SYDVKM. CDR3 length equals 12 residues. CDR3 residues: CASSISGNGYTF. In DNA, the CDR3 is TGTGCCTCCTCGATTTCAGGGAATGGCTACACCTTC.

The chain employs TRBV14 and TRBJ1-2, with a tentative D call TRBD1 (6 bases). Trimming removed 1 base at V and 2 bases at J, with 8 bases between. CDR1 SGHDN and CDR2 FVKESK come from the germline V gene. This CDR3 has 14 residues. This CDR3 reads CASSQVGQNYGYTF. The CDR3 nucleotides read TGTGCCAGCAGCCAAGTCGGACAGAACTATGGCTACACCTTC. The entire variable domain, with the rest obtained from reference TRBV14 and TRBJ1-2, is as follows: EAGVTQFPSHSVIEKGQTVTLRCDPISGHDNLYWYRRVMGKEIKFLLHFVKESKQDESGMPNNRFLAERTGGTYSTLKVQPAELEDSGVYFCASSQVGQNYGYTFGSGTRLTVV.

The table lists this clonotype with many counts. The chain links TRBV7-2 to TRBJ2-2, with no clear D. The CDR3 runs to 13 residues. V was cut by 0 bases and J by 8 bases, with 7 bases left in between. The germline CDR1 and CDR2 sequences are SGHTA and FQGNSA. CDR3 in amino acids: CASSLAKGGELFF. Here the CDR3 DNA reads TGTGCCAGCAGCTTAGCTAAAGGAGGGGAGCTGTTTTTT. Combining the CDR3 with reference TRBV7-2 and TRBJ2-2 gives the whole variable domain GAGVSQSPSNKVTEKGKDVELRCDPISGHTALYWYRQSLGQGLEFLIYFQGNSAPDKSGLPSDRFSAERTGGSVSTLTIQRTQQEDSAVYLCASSLAKGGELFFGEGSRLTVL.

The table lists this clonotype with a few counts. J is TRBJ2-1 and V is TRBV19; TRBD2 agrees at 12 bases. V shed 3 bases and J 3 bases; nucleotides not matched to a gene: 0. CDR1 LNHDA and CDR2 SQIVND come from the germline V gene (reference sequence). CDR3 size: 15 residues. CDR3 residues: CASSMGLAGYNEQFF. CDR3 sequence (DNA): TGTGCCAGTAGTATGGGACTAGCGGGCTACAATGAGCAGTTCTTC.

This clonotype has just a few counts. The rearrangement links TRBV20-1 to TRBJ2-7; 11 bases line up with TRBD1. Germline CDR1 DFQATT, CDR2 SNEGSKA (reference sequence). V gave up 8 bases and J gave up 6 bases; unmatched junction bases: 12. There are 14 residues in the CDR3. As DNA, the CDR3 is TGCAGTACTGACCAGGACAGGGGGCTTGGCGAGCAGTACTTC. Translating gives CSTDQDRGLGEQYF.

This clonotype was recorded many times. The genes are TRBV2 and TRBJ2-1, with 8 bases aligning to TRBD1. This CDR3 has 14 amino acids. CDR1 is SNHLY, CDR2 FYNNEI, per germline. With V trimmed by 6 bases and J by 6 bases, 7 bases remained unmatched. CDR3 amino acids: CASSGQGPFNEQFF. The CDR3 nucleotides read TGTGCCAGCAGCGGACAGGGCCCCTTCAATGAGCAGTTCTTC.

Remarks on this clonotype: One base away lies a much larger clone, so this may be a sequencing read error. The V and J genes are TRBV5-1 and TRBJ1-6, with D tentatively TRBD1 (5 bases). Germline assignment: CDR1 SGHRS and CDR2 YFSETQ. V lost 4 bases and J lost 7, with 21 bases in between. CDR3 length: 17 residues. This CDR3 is CASSLRKGRQGNSPLHF. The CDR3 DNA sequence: TGCGCCAGCAGCCTCCGAAAAGGGCGGCAGGGAAATTCACCCCTCCACTTT.

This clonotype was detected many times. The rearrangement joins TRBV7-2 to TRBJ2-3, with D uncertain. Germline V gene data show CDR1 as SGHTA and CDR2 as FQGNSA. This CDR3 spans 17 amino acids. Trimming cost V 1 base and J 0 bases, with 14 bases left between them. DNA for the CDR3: TGTGCCAGCAGCTTAGGCCTATTTTTTTCTAGCACAGATACGCAGTATTTT. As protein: CASSLGLFFSSTDTQYF.